This T cell receptor (beta chain) was sequenced in a study of spatial heterogeneity in lung cancer. Study summary: Donation came from some 73 patients with untreated early-stage non-small cell lung cancer.

The germline gives CDR1 KGHSH, CDR2 LQKENI. This CDR3 is built from 13 residues. Deletions cut 6 bases from V and 5 bases from J, with 13 bases between. TCRdb used MiXCR to reprocess the 5' RACE reads, holding one entry per CDR3 protein. The repertoire includes around 27,000 distinct CDR3 sequences, approximately 6% of them detected once, and roughly 21% sits in the top ten. The time point denotes: blood at routine non-recurrence follow-up after resection. Material for sequencing was whole RNA from tumor, nontumor lung or frozen PBMC, left unsorted. This material consisted of PBMCs, taken at follow-up. This receptor was taken from a male donor with early-stage non-small cell lung cancer. The V gene is TRBV18, the J gene TRBJ2-5; D is possibly TRBD1 (5 bases). DNA for the CDR3: TGTGCCAGCTCCCTAGGGGATGTGGAGACCCAGTACTTC. Translated, it gives CASSLGDVETQYF.